A selection of T cell receptor beta chains follows, all from one sample in a study of OX40 agonist ivuxolimab in advanced cancers. Sequencing used immunoSEQ multiplex PCR; TCRdb keeps in-frame clones, though not all of them. The sample consists of 55,000 to 80,000 clones, 75% to 90% of them appearing once. The sample here was CD4+ or CD8+ T cells sorted from blood, taken in a trial of the OX40 agonist ivuxolimab. The source of these receptors is an adult with an advanced solid tumor such as melanoma, head and neck, liver or kidney cancer. Each CDR3 is given with its conserved first and last residue. D genes are given only for firm matches. Expanded clones get a size class; other rows say once, few or many, or leave the size out.

abundance	d_gene	v_gene	len	j_gene	CDR3aa	CDR3nt
NA	NA	TRBV30	14	TRBJ2-4	CAWRRSWEENIQYF	TGTGCCTGGAGGCGGTCGTGGGAGGAAAACATTCAGTACTTC
NA	NA	TRBV5-1	16	TRBJ2-2	CASSPGGGGRTGELFF	TGCGCCAGCAGCCCCGGTGGGGGGGGGCGCACCGGGGAGCTGTTTTTT
NA	NA	TRBV19	13	TRBJ1-5	CASKVADNQPQHF	TGTGCCAGTAAGGTGGCAGACAATCAGCCCCAGCATTTT
NA	TRBD2	TRBV5-4	16	TRBJ2-1	CASSPPGGRSYNEQFF	TGTGCCAGCAGTCCTCCGGGGGGGCGGTCCTACAATGAGCAGTTCTTC
few	NA	TRBV19	14	TRBJ1-1	CASSIRRGNTEAFF	TGTGCCAGTAGTATACGCAGGGGGAACACTGAAGCTTTCTTT
NA	NA	TRBV2	13	TRBJ1-1	CASGGEMNTEAFF	TGTGCCAGCGGGGGGGAAATGAACACTGAAGCTTTCTTT
NA	NA	TRBV11-2	14	TRBJ2-3	CASSLDRTRDTQYF	TGTGCCAGCAGCTTAGATCGCACCAGAGATACGCAGTATTTT
NA	TRBD1	TRBV11-2	15	TRBJ2-1	CASSPVGQGSNEQFF	TGTGCCAGCAGCCCAGTGGGACAGGGTAGCAATGAGCAGTTCTTC
NA	NA	TRBV18	15	TRBJ1-1	CASSPRQAILTEAFF	TGTGCCAGCTCACCCAGACAGGCGATCCTCACTGAAGCTTTCTTT
NA	TRBD2	TRBV30	12	TRBJ2-3	CAWAPGGDTQYF	TGTGCCTGGGCCCCGGGGGGGGATACGCAGTATTTT
NA	NA	TRBV18	14	TRBJ2-5	CASSPPGLWETQYF	TGTGCCAGCTCACCACCGGGACTTTGGGAGACCCAGTACTTC
NA	NA	TRBV29-1	14	TRBJ2-1	CSARGGDFHNEQFF	TGCAGCGCCAGGGGGGGGGATTTTCACAATGAGCAGTTCTTC
NA	TRBD2	TRBV7-9	14	TRBJ2-3	CASSPLAGDETQYF	TGTGCCAGCAGCCCCCTAGCGGGAGACGAGACACAGTATTTT
NA	TRBD1	TRBV5-4	15	TRBJ1-4	CASSSTGTGDEKLFF	TGTGCCAGCAGCTCTACCGGGACAGGGGATGAAAAACTGTTTTTT
NA	TRBD2	TRBV6-6	15	TRBJ2-5	CASREGLAAQETQYF	TGTGCCAGCAGGGAGGGACTAGCGGCCCAAGAGACCCAGTACTTC
NA	NA	TRBV5-3	16	TRBJ1-2	CARSLSRCGAFLGYTF	TGTGCCAGAAGCCTGAGCCGGTGTGGGGCTTTCCTTGGCTACACCTTC
NA	NA	TRBV5-4	16	TRBJ2-3	CASSFGGGRVTDTQYF	TGTGCCAGCAGCTTTGGTGGGGGACGGGTGACAGATACGCAGTATTTT
NA	NA	TRBV6-6	14	TRBJ1-1	CASSEDRLNTEAFF	TGTGCCAGCAGCGAAGACAGGCTCAACACTGAAGCTTTCTTT
NA	TRBD1	TRBV5-1	16	TRBJ2-1	CASSLARTGGRGEQFF	TGCGCCAGCAGCTTGGCGAGGACAGGGGGCAGGGGTGAGCAGTTCTTC
NA	NA	TRBV6-1	14	TRBJ1-5	CASNQGGGRGPQHF	TGTGCCAGCAATCAAGGGGGGGGGCGCGGGCCCCAGCATTTT
few	TRBD1	TRBV7-9	14	TRBJ2-1	CASSTGQGRGEQFF	TGTGCCAGCAGCACGGGACAGGGGCGAGGAGAGCAGTTCTTC
NA	NA	TRBV6-5	12	TRBJ1-1	CASRKSTDEAFF	TGTGCCAGCCGGAAAAGTACAGATGAAGCTTTCTTT
NA	TRBD1	TRBV28	14	TRBJ1-2	CASTLGQGRGGYTF	TGTGCCAGCACTCTTGGACAGGGGAGGGGTGGCTACACCTTC
NA	TRBD1	TRBV5-6	14	TRBJ2-7	CASSSNQGAGEQYF	TGTGCCAGCAGCTCAAACCAGGGGGCGGGGGAGCAGTACTTC
NA	TRBD1	TRBV5-1	15	TRBJ2-1	CASSFGTEKYNEQFF	TGCGCCAGCAGCTTCGGGACAGAGAAGTACAATGAGCAGTTCTTC
NA	TRBD1	TRBV4-2	17	TRBJ2-7	CASSQWGHRDSESEQYF	TGTGCCAGCAGCCAATGGGGACATAGGGACAGCGAAAGCGAGCAGTACTTC
NA	NA	TRBV14	12	TRBJ2-2	CASSQVAGELFF	TGTGCCAGCAGCCAAGTCGCCGGGGAGCTGTTTTTT
NA	TRBD1	TRBV29-1	14	TRBJ2-7	CSVGPDRGVREQYF	TGCAGCGTTGGCCCGGACAGGGGAGTTAGGGAGCAGTACTTC
NA	NA	TRBV6-6	10	TRBJ1-4	CASREEKLFF	TGTGCCAGCCGGGAGGAAAAACTGTTTTTT
NA	NA	TRBV6-1	14	TRBJ2-3	CASSEEDGGDTQYF	TGTGCCAGCAGTGAAGAGGACGGAGGGGATACGCAGTATTTT
NA	NA	TRBV30	15	TRBJ1-1	CAWSVLGAGGTEAFF	TGTGCCTGGAGTGTACTGGGCGCCGGGGGCACTGAAGCTTTCTTT
NA	NA	TRBV30	12	TRBJ1-3	CAWSVGGNTIYF	TGTGCCTGGAGTGTGGGCGGAAACACCATATATTTT
NA	NA	TRBV7-2	15	TRBJ1-5	CASNRPGSGNQPQHF	TGTGCCAGCAACCGGCCAGGCTCTGGCAATCAGCCCCAGCATTTT
NA	NA	TRBV6-1	12	TRBJ1-2	CASSFRVKGYTF	TGTGCCAGCAGTTTCAGGGTGAAGGGCTACACCTTC
NA	NA	TRBV5-6	12	TRBJ1-4	CASSLEGDKLFF	TGTGCCAGCAGCTTGGAAGGGGACAAACTGTTTTTT
few	NA	TRBV7-2	13	TRBJ1-2	CARGGGSNYGYTF	TGTGCCAGGGGGGGAGGTTCTAACTATGGCTACACCTTC
NA	NA	TRBV5-1	14	TRBJ2-7	CASKAAVSSYEQYF	TGCGCCAGCAAGGCGGCCGTTAGCTCCTACGAGCAGTACTTC
NA	NA	TRBV9	16	TRBJ1-3	CASSPNTGPGGNTIYF	TGTGCCAGCAGCCCTAATACAGGGCCGGGGGGAAACACCATATATTTT
NA	NA	TRBV7-9	14	TRBJ1-4	CASAQGQSNEKLFF	TGTGCCAGCGCTCAGGGGCAAAGTAATGAAAAACTGTTTTTT
NA	NA	TRBV5-5	15	TRBJ2-3	CASSLRTAFTDTQYF	TGTGCCAGCAGCCTGAGGACAGCTTTCACAGATACGCAGTATTTT
NA	NA	TRBV15	16	TRBJ2-7	CATSRDYTGLSYEQYF	TGTGCCACCAGCAGAGATTATACAGGGCTATCCTACGAGCAGTACTTC
NA	TRBD1	TRBV9	15	TRBJ2-4	CASSPTPDRVGIQYF	TGTGCCAGCAGCCCGACACCTGACAGGGTCGGCATTCAGTACTTC
NA	NA	TRBV5-6	16	TRBJ2-1	CASSLSTRPSYNEQFF	TGTGCCAGCAGCTTGTCGACTAGACCCTCCTACAATGAGCAGTTCTTC
NA	TRBD2	TRBV30	15	TRBJ2-1	CALGAGTSGYNEQFF	TGTGCTTTGGGCGCCGGGACTAGCGGGTACAATGAGCAGTTCTTC
NA	TRBD2	TRBV10-3	12	TRBJ2-5	CAINGGGETQYF	TGTGCCATCAACGGGGGGGGTGAGACCCAGTACTTC
NA	NA	TRBV29-1	13	TRBJ2-2	CSVDVGNTGELFF	TGCAGCGTTGACGTGGGGAACACCGGGGAGCTGTTTTTT